This TCR beta chain is from a study of blood T cells in healthy people across ages. Overall study findings and caveats: Fewer expanded clones and more diversity marked long-lived versus aged donors.

Only a few counts were recorded for this clonotype. Antigen specificity is unknown. The V and J ends lost 5 bases and 2 bases, in that order; junction bases with no gene match: 13. This CDR3 has 17 amino acids. Germline CDR1 reads SGHTA; CDR2 reads FQGNSA. Each donor had about 9.6 milliliters of peripheral blood drawn. Total RNA was isolated from each sample in quantities of at least 6 micrograms. Alongside a J-beta primer mix, a sample-barcoded 5' primer served in a second PCR lasting about 6 to 11 cycles. From each sample, at least 3 million paired-end reads containing CDR3 were obtained. TCRdb re-called the 5' RACE reads through MiXCR, storing one row per CDR3 protein. The sample gives fewer than 1.5 million distinct CDR3 sequences, approximately 42% of which show up once; roughly 7.9% is in the top ten.

The sequence was obtained from a woman aged 18-29 years in good health. Input material: blood. The rearrangement links TRBV7-2 to TRBJ2-7, with TRBD2 matching over 9 bases. In DNA form, the CDR3 reads TGTGCCAGCAGCGTTACTAGTAGCGGGGGTCCCACCTACGAGCAGTACTTC. It codes for CASSVTSSGGPTYEQYF. Filled out from reference TRBV7-2 and TRBJ2-7, the complete variable domain reads GAGVSQSPSNKVTEKGKDVELRCDPISGHTALYWYRQSLGQGLEFLIYFQGNSAPDKSGLPSDRFSAERTGGSVSTLTIQRTQQEDSAVYLCASSVTSSGGPTYEQYFGPGTRLTVT.